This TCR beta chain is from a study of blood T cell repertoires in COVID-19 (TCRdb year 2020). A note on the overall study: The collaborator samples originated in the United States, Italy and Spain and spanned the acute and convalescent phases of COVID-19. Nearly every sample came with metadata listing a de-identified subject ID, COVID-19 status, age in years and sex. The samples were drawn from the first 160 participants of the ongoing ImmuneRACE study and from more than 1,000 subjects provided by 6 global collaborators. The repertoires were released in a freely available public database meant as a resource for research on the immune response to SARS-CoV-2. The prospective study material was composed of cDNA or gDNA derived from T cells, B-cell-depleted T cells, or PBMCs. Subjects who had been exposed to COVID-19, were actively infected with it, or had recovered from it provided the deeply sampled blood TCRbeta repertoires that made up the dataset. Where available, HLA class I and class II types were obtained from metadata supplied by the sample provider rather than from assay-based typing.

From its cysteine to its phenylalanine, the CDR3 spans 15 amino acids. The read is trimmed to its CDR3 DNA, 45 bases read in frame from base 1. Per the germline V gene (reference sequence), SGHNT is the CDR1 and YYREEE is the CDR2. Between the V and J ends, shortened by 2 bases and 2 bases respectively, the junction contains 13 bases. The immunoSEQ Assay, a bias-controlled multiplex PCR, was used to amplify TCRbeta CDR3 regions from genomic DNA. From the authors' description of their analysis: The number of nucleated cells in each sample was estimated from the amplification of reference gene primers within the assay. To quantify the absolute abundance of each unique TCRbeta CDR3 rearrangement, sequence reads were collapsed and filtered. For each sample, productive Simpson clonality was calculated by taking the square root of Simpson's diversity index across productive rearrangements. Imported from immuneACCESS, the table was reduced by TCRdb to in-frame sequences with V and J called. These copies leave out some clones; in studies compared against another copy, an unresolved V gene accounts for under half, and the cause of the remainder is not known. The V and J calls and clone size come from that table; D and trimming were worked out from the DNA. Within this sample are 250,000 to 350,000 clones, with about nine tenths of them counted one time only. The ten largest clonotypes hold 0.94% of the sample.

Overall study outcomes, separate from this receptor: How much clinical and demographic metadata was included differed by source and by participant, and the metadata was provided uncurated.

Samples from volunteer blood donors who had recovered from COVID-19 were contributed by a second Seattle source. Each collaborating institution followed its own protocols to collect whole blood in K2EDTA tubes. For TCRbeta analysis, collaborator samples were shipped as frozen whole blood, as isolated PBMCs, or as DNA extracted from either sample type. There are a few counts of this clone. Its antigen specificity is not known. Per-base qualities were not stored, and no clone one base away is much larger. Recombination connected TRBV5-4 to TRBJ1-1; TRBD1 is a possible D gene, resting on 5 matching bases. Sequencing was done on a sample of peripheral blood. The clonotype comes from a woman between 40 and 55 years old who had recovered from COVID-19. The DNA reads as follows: TGTGCCAGCAGCTTCCGTGGGGGGGGTAACACTGAAGCTTTCTTT. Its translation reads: CASSFRGGGNTEAFF. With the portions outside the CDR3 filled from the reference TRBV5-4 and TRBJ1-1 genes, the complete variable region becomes ETGVTQSPTHLIKTRGQQVTLRCSSQSGHNTVSWYQQALGQGPQFIFQYYREEENGRGNFPPRFSGLQFPNYSSELNVNALELDDSALYLCASSFRGGGNTEAFFGQGTRLTVV.